The 7 T cell receptor beta chains below were found in one sample sequenced in a study of cytomegalovirus exposure and HLA in healthy donors. This PCR relied on a set of 60 Vbeta primers and 13 Jbeta primers. Assay used: immunoSEQ multiplex PCR; TCRdb lists only in-frame clones, some missing. The sample carries more than 110,000 clones, over 80% recorded once. Sequencing was carried out using PBMCs. The origin of the receptors is a female donor in good health and CMV-seronegative.

This clone was seen only once. The genes are TRBV6-1 and TRBJ2-3; 8 bases are shared with TRBD2. CDR3 size: 15 residues. V lost 6 bases to trimming and J lost 3 bases; unmatched junction nucleotides: 8. Germline loops: CDR1 MNHNS, CDR2 SASEGT. The CDR3 sequence: CASSVAGRWTDTQYF. CDR3 nucleotide sequence: TGTGCCAGCAGCGTAGCGGGAAGATGGACAGATACGCAGTATTTT.

The V gene is TRBV6-6, the J gene TRBJ1-1, with no clear D. The CDR3 is 16 amino acids. In germline, CDR1 is MNHNY, CDR2 SVGAGI (reference sequence). V was trimmed by 2 bases and J by 0 bases, leaving 13 bases between them. CDR3 region: CASSYPPGGLNTEAFF. Written as DNA, the CDR3 is TGTGCCAGCAGTTACCCCCCGGGAGGGCTGAACACTGAAGCTTTCTTT.

V usage is TRBV6-5 and J usage is TRBJ1-5; possible D gene TRBD1, 6 bases. CDR3 length: 13 amino acids. Trimming removed 6 bases at V and 4 bases at J, with 10 bases between. The V gene's germline CDR1 is MNHEY and CDR2 SVGAGI. In DNA form, the CDR3 reads TGTGCCAGCAGGGACAGTTTTAATCAGCCCCAGCATTTT. Its translation: CASRDSFNQPQHF.

This chain uses TRBV9 with TRBJ2-3; TRBD2 agrees at 8 bases. After removal of 0 bases from V and 4 bases from J, the junction contained 1 base not matched to a gene. Germline V CDR1 and CDR2: SGDLS, YYNGEE. The CDR3 loop spans 14 amino acids. In DNA form, the CDR3 reads TGTGCCAGCAGCGTAGACGGGAGGGCAGATACGCAGTATTTT. As protein: CASSVDGRADTQYF.

The chain employs TRBV7-2 and TRBJ2-7; 8 bases agree with TRBD1. V shed 2 bases, J shed 3 bases, and the junction held 0 bases outside the gene matches. CDR3 length: 13 amino acids. Germline-derived CDR1 and CDR2 are SGHTA and FQGNSA. For the CDR3, the DNA is TGTGCCAGCAGCTTAACAGGGGGCTACGAGCAGTACTTC. Translation gives CASSLTGGYEQYF.

The chain recombines TRBV2 with TRBJ2-2, with D possibly being TRBD1 (5 bases). V lost 3 bases to trimming and J lost 6 bases, with 8 bases between them. The length of the CDR3 is 13 residues. Germline values: CDR1 SNHLY, CDR2 FYNNEI. CDR3 bases: TGTGCCAGCAGTGAGGGGCTCCCCGGGGAGCTGTTTTTT. Its translation: CASSEGLPGELFF.

The chain recombines TRBV29-1 with TRBJ2-1, with 7 bases matching TRBD1. The CDR3 runs to 13 residues. CDR1 and CDR2 from the germline V gene are SQVTM and ANQGSEA. The junction had 8 bases not matched to a gene; V was cut back by 6 bases and J by 6 bases. CDR3 residues: CSVGKGAGNEQFF. In nucleotides, the CDR3 is TGCAGCGTGGGGAAGGGGGCTGGCAATGAGCAGTTCTTC.